The 22 T cell receptor beta chains below were found in one sample sequenced in a study of siplizumab effects on memory and regulatory T cells. Sequencing used immunoSEQ multiplex PCR; TCRdb keeps in-frame clones, though not all of them. This table holds approximately 50,000 clones, roughly 93% found once. The source material was CD8+ T cells sorted from blood. The source of these receptors is a human donor in good health.

This clone rates as medium-sized. In the same sample, other DNA sequences code for this CDR3. The chain uses TRBV27 and TRBJ1-2; TRBD1 is a possible D gene (5 bases). The length of the CDR3 is 13 residues. From germline, CDR1 is MNHEY and CDR2 SMNVEV (reference sequence). Trimming removed 3 bases from V and 4 bases from J, with 9 bases in between. In DNA, the CDR3 is TGTGCCAGCAGTTTGGGGGTGGGCTATGGCTACACCTTC. Residues: CASSLGVGYGYTF.

The rearrangement uses TRBV7-9 and TRBJ2-5; no clear D. Germline V gives CDR1 SEHNR, CDR2 FQNEAQ (reference sequence). V lost 5 bases and J 5 bases, leaving 18 bases between the germline ends. The CDR3 runs 15 residues. CDR3 bases: TGTGCCAGCAGCCCCGAGACTGTTCTTAGGGAGACCCAGTACTTC. Its translation is CASSPETVLRETQYF.

This rearrangement joins TRBV4-2 to TRBJ2-7; D is possibly TRBD2 (6 bases). Germline assignment: CDR1 LGHNA and CDR2 YNFKEQ. This CDR3 comprises 15 residues. Trimming removed 5 bases at V and 2 bases at J, with 16 bases between. CDR3 bases: TGTGCCAGCAGCAATCGGGACTCCTCTCCCTACGAGCAGTACTTC. Translating gives CASSNRDSSPYEQYF.

The chain couples TRBV19 to TRBJ1-2; D gene uncertain. Trimming took off 7 bases at V and 3 bases at J, with 12 bases between the two ends. CDR3 length equals 13 residues. Per the germline V gene, CDR1 is LNHDA and CDR2 is SQIVND (reference sequence). The CDR3 DNA sequence: TGTGCCAGTACCCCCTGGGTCCACTATGGCTACACCTTC. This codes for CASTPWVHYGYTF.

V and J are TRBV4-2 and TRBJ2-1; either TRBD1 or TRBD2 may supply D (5 bases each). Germline CDR1 reads LGHNA; CDR2 reads YNFKEQ. Trimming left V 1 base short and J 10 bases short, with 11 bases between. The CDR3 has 13 residues. For the CDR3, the DNA is TGTGCCAGCAGCCAAGTACCCGGGACGGAGCAGTTCTTC. Protein sequence: CASSQVPGTEQFF.

The rearrangement uses TRBV19 and TRBJ1-6; D gene uncertain. Germline V gene data show CDR1 as LNHDA and CDR2 as SQIVND (reference sequence). The CDR3 totals 14 residues. The ends were cut back, 5 bases at V and 6 bases at J, with 11 bases in the middle. The CDR3: CASSPGLFNSPLHF. The DNA of the CDR3 is TGTGCCAGTAGTCCGGGCCTTTTTAATTCACCCCTCCACTTT.

This rearrangement joins TRBV29-1 to TRBJ2-1; no clear D. Trimming left V 4 bases short and J 0 bases short, with 10 bases between. The CDR3 consists of 14 residues. Germline V lookup: CDR1 SQVTM, CDR2 ANQGSEA. CDR3 loop: CSVGSSRSYNEQFF. The CDR3, as DNA: TGCAGCGTTGGCAGCAGCCGCTCCTACAATGAGCAGTTCTTC.

The chain links TRBV15 to TRBJ1-5; 7 nucleotides agree with TRBD1. The CDR3 contains 15 residues. Germline values: CDR1 LNHNV, CDR2 YYDKDF (reference sequence). V was clipped by 8 bases and J by 0 bases; unmatched bases: 7. The CDR3 reads CATWDSANSNQPQHF. The CDR3 DNA sequence: TGTGCCACCTGGGACAGCGCCAATAGCAATCAGCCCCAGCATTTT.

The genes are TRBV19 and TRBJ1-1; D call uncertain. The CDR3 covers 15 residues. The germline V and J ends were trimmed by 4 bases and 1 base, with 13 bases remaining between them. CDR1 is LNHDA, CDR2 SQIVND, per germline (reference sequence). The CDR3 is CASSKWGLGNTEAFF. DNA of the CDR3: TGTGCCAGTAGTAAATGGGGATTGGGGAACACTGAAGCTTTCTTT.

V usage is TRBV28 and J usage is TRBJ1-1; possibly TRBD1 for D (5 bases). This CDR3 spans 13 amino acids. Trimming removed 3 bases at V and 8 bases at J, with 13 bases between. Germline-derived CDR1 and CDR2 are MDHEN and SYDVKM. The CDR3 sequence is CASSFGTGTEAFF. CDR3 sequence (DNA): TGTGCCAGCAGTTTTGGTACCGGGACCGAAGCTTTCTTT.

In its sample, this clone was seen once. J is TRBJ2-6 and V is TRBV5-4, with D unresolved. Trimming cost V 6 bases and J 4 bases, with 8 bases left between them. The germline V gene has CDR1 SGHNT and CDR2 YYREEE (reference sequence). This CDR3 comprises 13 residues. The CDR3 spells CASTLSGANVLTF. DNA for the CDR3: TGTGCCAGCACCCTGTCGGGGGCCAACGTCCTGACTTTC.

The rearrangement links TRBV10-2 to TRBJ2-1, with TRBD2 matching 12 bases. V lost 0 bases, J lost 8 bases, and 5 bases stayed unmatched. CDR1 WSHSY and CDR2 SAAADI come from the germline V gene. CDR3 size: 16 residues. CDR3 amino acids: CASSESTSGRGDEQFF. CDR3 sequence (DNA): TGCGCCAGCAGTGAGTCGACTAGCGGGAGAGGCGATGAGCAGTTCTTC.

The V call is TRBV19, the J call TRBJ2-1; 8 bases map to TRBD2. Per the germline V gene, CDR1 is LNHDA and CDR2 is SQIVND (reference sequence). The CDR3 runs to 14 residues. The V segment lost 5 bases and the J segment 4 bases; nucleotides outside the gene matches: 4. The CDR3 DNA follows: TGTGCCAGTAGTTCACTAGCGGAATACAATGAGCAGTTCTTC. It codes for CASSSLAEYNEQFF.

This chain joins TRBV5-6 and TRBJ2-3; 11 bases are a match to TRBD2. The length of the CDR3 is 15 residues. V gave up 6 bases and J gave up 3 bases; unmatched junction bases: 6. Germline V gives CDR1 SGHDT, CDR2 YYEEEE. CDR3 DNA sequence: TGTGCCAGCACCGAACTAGCGGGAGTAACAGATACGCAGTATTTT. This sequence encodes CASTELAGVTDTQYF.

This chain links TRBV9 with TRBJ2-7; unclear D gene. The germline V gene encodes CDR1 SGDLS and CDR2 YYNGEE. Between the trimmed V and J ends, which lost 3 bases and 1 base, there was a span of 14 bases. This CDR3 region has 15 residues. The CDR3 sequence is CASSEYVGFSYEQYF. CDR3 coding DNA: TGTGCCAGCAGCGAGTACGTAGGGTTTTCCTACGAGCAGTACTTC.

V and J are TRBV5-5 and TRBJ2-2; D perhaps matches TRBD1 (6 bases). This CDR3 spans 15 amino acids. Germline values: CDR1 SGHKS, CDR2 YYEKEE (reference sequence). Trimming pared 1 base from V and 6 bases from J, leaving 13 bases between. As DNA, the CDR3 is TGTGCCAGCAGCTTGTACTCAGGGGCGGCCGGGGAGCTGTTTTTT. Its protein product is CASSLYSGAAGELFF.

V and J are TRBV5-1 and TRBJ1-1; TRBD1 matches 8 bases. CDR3 length equals 15 residues. Germline CDR1 reads SGHRS; CDR2 reads YFSETQ. The trim removed 1 base at V and 5 bases at J, leaving 7 bases unmatched. The CDR3 sequence: CASSLMDREVTEAFF. Written as DNA, the CDR3 is TGCGCCAGCAGCTTGATGGACAGGGAAGTTACTGAAGCTTTCTTT.

The chain couples TRBV27 to TRBJ2-7; TRBD2 matches 7 bases. The CDR3 loop spans 13 amino acids. V lost 4 bases, J lost 2 bases, and 2 bases stayed unmatched. Looked up from germline, CDR1 is MNHEY and CDR2 is SMNVEV (reference sequence). The chain's CDR3 is CASSWRGTYEQYF. CDR3 nucleotide sequence: TGTGCCAGCAGTTGGCGGGGGACCTACGAGCAGTACTTC.

The CDR3, as DNA: TGTGCCAGTAGTATAGAGAAGCGGGAAAAGTTCTTC. Protein sequence: CASSIEKREKFF. The chain is built from TRBV19 and TRBJ2-1; 7 bases match TRBD2. CDR3 length: 12 amino acids. CDR1 is LNHDA, CDR2 SQIVND, per germline (reference sequence). Germline trimming cut 0 bases from V and 14 bases from J; bases unmatched to any gene: 4.

The chain joins TRBV27 to TRBJ2-2; tentatively, D is TRBD1 (5 bases). The CDR3 contains 12 residues. The ends were cut back, 6 bases at V and 5 bases at J, with 7 bases in the middle. CDR1 and CDR2 (germline): MNHEY, SMNVEV (reference sequence). Here the CDR3 reads CASSQGTGELFF. In DNA form, the CDR3 reads TGTGCCAGCAGCCAGGGTACCGGGGAGCTGTTTTTT.

The chain uses TRBV6-6 and TRBJ2-5; D may be TRBD2 (7 bases). CDR1 and CDR2 (germline): MNHNY, SVGAGI (reference sequence). The CDR3 runs to 15 residues. V was shortened by 8 bases and J by 5 bases, with 21 bases between the two germline ends. CDR3 residues: CASSSTGGVFETQYF. The CDR3 nucleotides are TGTGCCAGCTCAAGTACGGGGGGCGTTTTCGAGACCCAGTACTTC.

The chain carries TRBV11-2 and TRBJ2-3, with D tentatively TRBD1 (5 bases). The V end lost 1 base, the J end lost 4 bases, and 9 bases lay between the germline ends. The CDR3 length is 14 residues. Germline values: CDR1 SGHAT, CDR2 FQNNGV. CDR3 nucleotides: TGTGCCAGCAGCTTAGGGGGCGCCTCAGATACGCAGTATTTT. Translating it yields CASSLGGASDTQYF.